The TCR beta chain described here comes from a study of tumor-infiltrating lymphocytes in primary liver carcinoma (dated by TCRdb to the late 2010s). Context from the whole study: Of the five patients, three men and two women aged 30 to 69 years, four had hepatocellular carcinoma and one had combined HCC and intrahepatic cholangiocarcinoma. The five patients had tumors staged T1-T3 N0M0, with maximum diameters ranging from roughly 4.2 to 10 cm. Samples yielded roughly 3.5 to 7.5 million productive TCRbeta reads; read depth did not differ significantly between tissue types. TCRbeta repertoire sequencing, expression microarrays and whole-exome sequencing were combined in the study across five regions of each liver tumor, with adjacent normal tissue and blood also included. TCRbeta repertoire sequencing covered roughly 35 specimens from 5 patients: some 25 tumor regions, 5 adjacent noncancerous liver tissues and 5 peripheral blood samples. Repertoires from technical replicates were highly reproducible, with mean shared-clone rates about 0.91 and correlation coefficients above 0.98.

Total RNA and DNA were co-extracted from about 19-30 mg of bulk tissue with the AllPrep DNA/RNA mini kit, without cell sorting. Roughly 5 patients with histopathologically diagnosed primary liver carcinoma underwent surgical resection in China between late 2015 and March 2016. Patients had chronic HBV infection and were treatment-naive at sampling. Fresh tumor and adjacent tissue pieces were bisected; one half was stored in RNAlater at -80°C, the other sent for histology. TCRbeta-specific cDNA was reverse-transcribed from 500 ng total RNA using a constant-region primer and ProtoScript II reverse transcriptase. TCRbeta libraries were built with three nested multiplex PCR rounds, a slightly modified ARM-PCR procedure. Each of the first two PCR rounds ran for approximately 10 cycles and used multiplex TRBV1-TRBV30 forward primers together with a Cbeta reverse primer. Sample barcodes and Illumina adapters were added in a final 25-cycle PCR with Deep VentR polymerase. Before sequencing, amplicons of 200-500 bp were gel-purified using a QIAquick gel extraction kit. An Illumina HiSeq 2500 was used to sequence the TCRbeta amplicons, generating 250-bp paired-end reads. Per the original workflow: To recover full CDR3 sequences, reads were quality-trimmed using Trimmomatic v0.33 and paired reads were then merged using FLASH v1.2.11. V, D and J germline segments were assigned to the rearranged TCRbeta sequences by MiGEC v1.2.1b. VDJtools v1.0.0 computed clonotype statistics and Shannon-Wiener diversity indices. To reduce sampling bias, subsequent analyses other than the diversity analysis used only the 250 most abundant clonotypes in each sample. The public reads were quality trimmed at Q25 with fastp and then assembled into clones with MiXCR by TCRdb, keeping productive beta chains. Every entry covers one CDR3 protein and lists the most common genes and DNA from its rows. Here the V and J calls rest on TCRdb's processing, not on the authors' analysis. This sample comprises over 100,000 distinct CDR3 sequences, 55% to 70% of them detected only once. The ten largest clones represent around 8.1% of the sample.

Overall study results and their limits: Repertoire overlap was found to be higher between tumor regions (mean roughly 35%) than between tumor-adjacent (roughly 17%) or tumor-blood (around 15%) pairs, consistent with antigen-driven expansion. Compared with blood, tumors had a significantly larger share of the repertoire taken up by the top 250 clones (p = 0.039). The study included only four to six patients, and the authors note findings should be validated in a larger study. Comparison of CD4+ and CD8+ T cell repertoires was precluded by the use of bulk unsorted samples. Only the TCR beta chain was sequenced, so true repertoire diversity is likely underestimated because unpaired alpha chains were not captured.

Details on this clonotype: Which antigen it targets is not known. No base-level quality is on record; no much larger clone is a single base apart.

V is pared back by 11 bases and J by 9 bases, with 23 bases lying between the germline termini. CDR1 MNHEY and CDR2 SVGEGT are derived from the germline V gene. Inclusive of the bounding cysteine and phenylalanine, the CDR3 is 13 residues long. Only CDR3 DNA is held: 39 bases, read in frame from base 1. The sequence was collected from a woman aged 60-70 years with primary liver carcinoma and hepatitis B virus infection. Material for sequencing was tumor-adjacent normal liver tissue. Recombination connected TRBV6-2 or TRBV6-3 to TRBJ2-7, with the D gene too uncertain to name. Here the CDR3 is given as CACSYSFQQGQYF. The DNA sequence is given as TGTGCCTGTAGTTACTCTTTCCAACAAGGGCAGTACTTC.